These 13 T cell receptor beta chains were sequenced from one sample in a study of blood T cell repertoires in COVID-19. Method: immunoSEQ multiplex PCR; TCRdb's copy keeps in-frame clones and lacks some. The table has 45,000 to 55,000 clones, approximately 82% seen once. Sequencing was performed on peripheral blood. The receptors come from a human donor in a cohort sampled during active COVID-19.

The V call is TRBV27, the J call TRBJ2-3, with D maybe TRBD2 (6 bases). The ends were cut back, 2 bases at V and 2 bases at J, with 23 bases in the middle. This CDR3 spans 19 amino acids. CDR1 and CDR2 from the germline V gene are MNHEY and SMNVEV (reference sequence). CDR3 nucleotides: TGTGCCAGCAGTTTACCGTCGGTCCAGGGCCGGGAGAACACAGATACGCAGTATTTT. Encoded protein: CASSLPSVQGRENTDTQYF.

V usage is TRBV6-6 and J usage is TRBJ1-6; 7 nucleotides line up with TRBD1. Germline V gene lookup returns CDR1 MNHNY and CDR2 SVGAGI (reference sequence). Trimming took 5 bases from V and 7 from J; bases not matched to a gene: 11. There are 16 residues in the CDR3. DNA for the CDR3: TGTGCCAGCAGTGCCAAGACAGGGTCTGTCAATTCACCCCTCCACTTT. Encoded protein: CASSAKTGSVNSPLHF.

The gene calls are TRBV5-6 and TRBJ1-3, with D possibly TRBD1 on 6 matching bases. V was trimmed by 2 bases and J by 3 bases, leaving 18 bases between them. Per the germline V gene, CDR1 is SGHDT and CDR2 is YYEEEE. The CDR3 loop spans 17 amino acids. The CDR3 reads CASSFLPPGVGGNTIYF. The DNA for the CDR3 is TGTGCCAGCAGCTTCCTTCCGCCAGGGGTCGGTGGAAACACCATATATTTT.

The chain has TRBV5-1 and TRBJ1-1; perhaps TRBD1 as D (5 bases). Deletions cut 0 bases from V and 2 bases from J, with 14 bases between. CDR3 size: 16 residues. Germline assignment: CDR1 SGHRS and CDR2 YFSETQ. This CDR3 reads CASSLVGGAQNTEAFF. Written as DNA, the CDR3 is TGCGCCAGCAGCTTGGTTGGCGGGGCGCAAAACACTGAAGCTTTCTTT.

The V gene is TRBV29-1, the J gene TRBJ2-3; 13 positions agree with TRBD2. The ends lost 7 bases at V and 8 bases at J; junction bases unmatched: 6. Germline assignment: CDR1 SQVTM and CDR2 ANQGSEA. There are 13 residues in the CDR3. The CDR3 here is CSDRLAGGVTQYF. In DNA form, the CDR3 reads TGCAGCGACCGACTAGCGGGGGGCGTTACGCAGTATTTT.

CDR3 sequence reads: CASSPDPAGWYEQYF. The CDR3 DNA reads as TGTGCCAGCAGCCCCGACCCAGCGGGGTGGTACGAGCAGTACTTC. The chain combines TRBV3-1 (or the pseudogene TRBV3-2) with TRBJ2-7, with 7 bases fitting TRBD2. CDR3 length equals 15 residues. The V gene's germline CDR1 is LGHDT and CDR2 YNNKEL (reference sequence). Germline trimming cut 4 bases from V and 4 bases from J; bases unmatched to any gene: 10.

The chain combines TRBV15 with TRBJ2-1; the D is unclear. The V gene's germline CDR1 is LNHNV and CDR2 YYDKDF (reference sequence). Between the trimmed V and J ends, which lost 1 base and 9 bases, there was a span of 7 bases. This CDR3 is 12 amino acids long. CDR3 in DNA: TGTGCCACCAGCAGAGCGCGTGGTGAGCAGTTCTTC. This translates into CATSRARGEQFF.

This chain links TRBV13 with TRBJ1-5; D is unclear. The ends were cut back, 1 base at V and 11 bases at J, with 21 bases in the middle. Germline values: CDR1 PRHDT, CDR2 FYEKMQ (reference sequence). This CDR3 contains 16 residues. Written as DNA, the CDR3 is TGTGCCAGCAGCTTAGTATTATGTCGGCCGGGTTTATCCCAGCATTTT. Translating gives CASSLVLCRPGLSQHF.

The chain recombines TRBV7-2 with TRBJ2-1; D remains ambiguous. CDR1 SGHTA and CDR2 FQGNSA come from the germline V gene. CDR3 length: 12 residues. V dropped 5 bases and J dropped 3 bases, with 5 bases sitting between them. The CDR3 sequence: CASSPRYNEQFF. CDR3 nucleotides: TGTGCCAGCAGCCCCCGCTACAATGAGCAGTTCTTC.

This chain connects TRBV5-5 to TRBJ1-6, with TRBD1 matching 8 bases. CDR1 and CDR2 from the germline V gene are SGHKS and YYEKEE (reference sequence). The J segment lost 10 bases and the V segment lost 2 bases, leaving 5 bases of the junction unmatched. The CDR3 totals 14 residues. The CDR3 protein is CASSFQDRVSPLHF. CDR3 coding DNA: TGTGCCAGCAGCTTCCAGGACAGGGTCTCACCCCTCCACTTT.

This clone has only a few counts. The chain employs TRBV7-8 and TRBJ1-1, with no clear D. Germline lookup yields CDR1 SGHVS and CDR2 FQNEAQ. The CDR3 loop spans 13 amino acids. V shed 2 bases and J shed 1 base, with 5 bases lying between them. The DNA for the CDR3 is TGTGCCAGCAGCTTATCGGGGAACACTGAAGCTTTCTTT. Its protein is CASSLSGNTEAFF.

CDR3 bases: TGTGCCAGCAGTTTATCCATCACCGGGGAGCTGTTTTTT. Residues: CASSLSITGELFF. The chain couples TRBV27 to TRBJ2-2; D unclear. The CDR3 is 13 amino acids. Looked up from germline, CDR1 is MNHEY and CDR2 is SMNVEV (reference sequence). The ends were cut back, 0 bases at V and 4 bases at J, with 3 bases in the middle.

The genes are TRBV7-3 and TRBJ2-7, with D hard to call. The CDR3 loop spans 13 amino acids. Germline V CDR1 and CDR2: SGHTA, FQGTGA. Trimming left V 3 bases short and J 3 bases short, with 9 bases between. The CDR3 region is CASSFEVGYEQYF. CDR3 sequence (DNA): TGTGCCAGCAGCTTCGAGGTGGGCTACGAGCAGTACTTC.